The TCR beta chain under discussion was sequenced for a study of a mutant IDH1 vaccine in newly diagnosed glioma. The wider study: Vaccine administration was initiated 4-6 weeks following radiotherapy alone, or with temozolomide cycles. Radiotherapy, temozolomide, or both had been given previously, and both were given to most.

Assay used: immunoSEQ multiplex PCR; TCRdb lists only in-frame clones, some missing. The data contain over 55,000 clones, 85% to 90% of them singletons. This CDR3 has 14 residues. The ends were cut back, 3 bases at V and 7 bases at J, with 13 bases in the middle. Germline V gene data show CDR1 as LNHDA and CDR2 as SQIVND (reference sequence). Sample time point: week 5, during vaccination. Every vaccination contained 300 ug of the mutant IDH1 20-mer peptide and was paired with topical imiquimod. Each astrocytoma in the donors was new, WHO grade 3 or 4, IDH1-mutant and ATRX-lost. This clone appeared a few times. Its antigen is as yet unknown.

Sequencing was performed on PBMCs, taken from a glioma patient whose treatment included an IDH1 peptide vaccine. The chain recombines TRBV19 with TRBJ1-5; D is perhaps TRBD1 (5 bases). The origin of this receptor is a woman aged 40-49 years with glioma. Here the CDR3 reads CASSIQGSSQPQHF. DNA for the CDR3: TGTGCCAGTAGTATTCAGGGAAGTTCGCAGCCCCAGCATTTT.